This T cell receptor (beta chain) was sequenced during a study of blood T cell repertoires in COVID-19. Study background: The United States, Italy and Spain were the sources of the acute and convalescent COVID-19 samples. The analysed material was cDNA or gDNA that came from T cells, B-cell-depleted T cells, or PBMCs.

CDR1 is MDHEN, CDR2 SYDVKM, per germline. V lost 6 bases to trimming and J lost 5 bases; unmatched junction nucleotides: 6. The CDR3 contains 14 residues. Enrollment of patients from Seattle took place during active infection, with longitudinal follow-up. Sequencing used immunoSEQ multiplex PCR; TCRdb keeps in-frame clones, though not all of them. Of over 150,000 clones in the sample, around nine tenths were seen once. The sequence was obtained from a woman in her 70s with COVID-19, enrolled during active disease. Sequences were obtained from peripheral blood. V usage is TRBV28 and J usage is TRBJ1-2, with 10 bases matching TRBD1. This CDR3 is CASSTGTGVYGYTF. The CDR3 nucleotides are TGTGCCAGCAGCACCGGGACAGGGGTTTATGGCTACACCTTC.